The 32 T cell receptor beta chains below were found in one sample sequenced in a study of CD8 T cells in ankylosing spondylitis. One entry per CDR3 protein results from TCRdb running MiXCR on the 5' RACE reads. The sample holds more than 300,000 distinct CDR3 sequences, around 8% seen once. Study findings and constraints: Roughly eight highly homologous variants formed a TCR beta motif that appeared characteristic of ankylosing spondylitis blood.

These receptors lack a known antigen. Sequencing used blood, either unsorted or a sorted T cell fraction (not recorded which). The receptor set was obtained from a male donor with ankylosing spondylitis.

There are many counts of this clonotype. The V gene is TRBV5-6, the J gene TRBJ1-5; no firm D call. The CDR3 totals 13 residues. Trimming shortened V by 1 base and J by 6 bases, and 8 bases separated the two germline ends. The germline V gene has CDR1 SGHDT and CDR2 YYEEEE. The CDR3 nucleotides are TGTGCCAGCAGCTTGTCAGTTGGTCAGCCCCAGCATTTT. It is translated as CASSLSVGQPQHF.

This clonotype was counted at least ten times. The chain uses TRBV12-3 or TRBV12-4 and TRBJ2-1, with TRBD2 matching over 10 bases. Losses at the gene ends were 4 bases for V and 9 bases for J; bases not matched to a gene: 3. This CDR3 is 13 amino acids long. The CDR3 DNA reads as TGTGCCAGCAGTTCCCTAGCGGGAGTTGAGCAGTTCTTC. Translating gives CASSSLAGVEQFF.

The chain combines TRBV12-3 or TRBV12-4 with TRBJ2-1, with no clear D. The CDR3 is made up of 15 amino acids. Trimming cost V 3 bases and J 9 bases, with 18 bases left between them. CDR3 in amino acids: CASSFRLIPPGEQFF. In DNA, the CDR3 is TGTGCCAGCAGTTTTAGACTTATCCCTCCGGGTGAGCAGTTCTTC.

Only a few counts were recorded for this clonotype. The genes are TRBV24-1 and TRBJ2-3; D remains ambiguous. The V and J ends lost 3 bases and 8 bases respectively, with 17 bases between them. Germline CDR1 reads KGHDR; CDR2 reads SFDVKD. The length of the CDR3 is 15 residues. CDR3 protein: CATSDPVGPGGTQYF. In nucleotides, the CDR3 is TGTGCCACCAGTGATCCTGTCGGGCCCGGCGGTACGCAGTATTTT.

This clonotype turned up a few times. The chain has TRBV6-1 and TRBJ2-7; TRBD1 aligns across 7 bases. CDR3 size: 15 residues. CDR1 MNHNS and CDR2 SASEGT come from the germline V gene. The J segment lost 4 bases and the V segment lost 8 bases, leaving 14 bases of the junction unmatched. CDR3 residues: CASALEDRFRYEQYF. In nucleotides, the CDR3 is TGTGCCAGCGCCCTGGAGGACAGGTTCAGATACGAGCAGTACTTC.

There are a few counts of this clonotype. The gene calls are TRBV6-4 and TRBJ2-3; 10 bases are a match to TRBD2. Germline V gives CDR1 MRHNA, CDR2 SNTAGT. The CDR3 runs 21 residues. J was trimmed by 0 bases and V by 6 bases; bases with no gene match: 21. The CDR3 is CASSLTVGLAQNLVSTDTQYF. CDR3 bases: TGTGCCAGCAGCCTCACTGTGGGACTAGCGCAAAATTTGGTTAGCACAGATACGCAGTATTTT.

In this sample, this clonotype turned up a few times. The rearrangement joins TRBV3-1 to TRBJ1-2; possibly TRBD1 for D (6 bases). Trimming pared 4 bases from V and 8 bases from J, leaving 17 bases between. Germline CDR1 and CDR2: LGHDT and YNNKEL (reference sequence). CDR3 size: 14 residues. The CDR3 protein is CASSPDIDRRGYTF. CDR3 DNA sequence: TGTGCCAGCAGCCCGGACATTGACAGGCGGGGCTACACCTTC.

The chain's CDR3 is CASSLVVGQGVSYEQYF. DNA of the CDR3: TGTGCCAGCAGTTTAGTAGTAGGGCAGGGGGTCTCCTACGAGCAGTACTTC. V is TRBV28 and J is TRBJ2-7; the match to TRBD1 covers 7 bases. Germline values: CDR1 MDHEN, CDR2 SYDVKM. CDR3 length equals 17 residues. Trimming at V came to 2 bases and at J to 0 bases, leaving 10 bases not matched to a gene. The full variable domain, in which reference TRBV28 and TRBJ2-7 provide the parts outside the CDR3, is DVKVTQSSRYLVKRTGEKVFLECVQDMDHENMFWYRQDPGLGLRLIYFSYDVKMKEKGDIPEGYSVSREKKERFSLILESASTNQTSMYLCASSLVVGQGVSYEQYFGPGTRLTVT.

This chain links TRBV5-1 with TRBJ1-1; D call uncertain. The CDR3 has 13 residues. Germline loops: CDR1 SGHRS, CDR2 YFSETQ. Between the trimmed V and J ends, which lost 5 bases and 5 bases, there was a span of 13 bases. The CDR3 sequence is CASSPGPKTEAFF. The CDR3 DNA sequence: TGCGCCAGCAGTCCTGGACCGAAGACTGAAGCTTTCTTT.

The rearrangement links TRBV5-1 to TRBJ2-7, with a weak D call TRBD2 (5 bases). This CDR3 is 13 amino acids long. Deletions cut 1 base from V and 3 bases from J, with 8 bases between. The germline V gene encodes CDR1 SGHRS and CDR2 YFSETQ. The CDR3 bases are TGCGCCAGCAGCTTGCGGGGAGACTACGAGCAGTACTTC. Protein: CASSLRGDYEQYF.

This clonotype was counted only a few times. This sequence joins TRBV18 and TRBJ2-3; D remains ambiguous. The germline CDR1 and CDR2 sequences are KGHSH and LQKENI. This CDR3 has 12 amino acids. Trimming cost V 4 bases and J 4 bases, with 6 bases left between them. The DNA for the CDR3 is TGTGCCAGCTCACGAGCGTCAGATACGCAGTATTTT. Its protein product is CASSRASDTQYF.

In its sample, this clonotype was seen many times. The chain couples TRBV29-1 to TRBJ2-4; possible D gene TRBD2, 5 bases. The germline V gene has CDR1 SQVTM and CDR2 ANQGSEA. V gave up 5 bases and J gave up 5 bases, with 16 bases separating them. The CDR3 is 14 amino acids. This CDR3 is CSVWSPGVQNIQYF. CDR3 sequence (DNA): TGCAGCGTTTGGTCCCCCGGGGTGCAAAACATTCAGTACTTC.

There are a few counts of this clonotype. V is TRBV5-1 and J is TRBJ2-5; TRBD2 matches at 8 bases. CDR3 size: 17 residues. V lost 2 bases, J lost 5 bases, and 14 bases stayed unmatched. The V gene's germline CDR1 is SGHRS and CDR2 YFSETQ. CDR3 sequence (DNA): TGCGCCAGCAGCTTATTTCTCGCGGGAGGTCTTGGGGAGACCCAGTACTTC. Its protein product is CASSLFLAGGLGETQYF.

There are many counts of this clonotype. The chain employs TRBV5-1 and TRBJ2-7; D possibly corresponds to TRBD1 (6 bases). This CDR3 region has 19 residues. V was pared by 0 bases and J by 2 bases, with 24 bases between. Germline CDR1 and CDR2: SGHRS and YFSETQ. The CDR3 is CASSLEGGPRDKITYEQYF. The CDR3 DNA reads as TGCGCCAGCAGCTTGGAGGGCGGGCCAAGGGACAAGATAACCTACGAGCAGTACTTC.

This clonotype was seen many times. The chain combines TRBV6-1 with TRBJ1-4; no firm D call. The CDR3 loop spans 14 amino acids. V was trimmed by 7 bases and J by 0 bases, leaving 9 bases between them. CDR1 and CDR2 (germline): MNHNS, SASEGT. The CDR3 DNA is TGTGCCAGCAAGGTCGGCGCAACTAATGAAAAACTGTTTTTT. Encoded protein: CASKVGATNEKLFF.

This clonotype was seen a few times. This rearrangement joins TRBV7-2 to TRBJ2-1; D unclear. The CDR3 extends over 13 amino acids. From germline, CDR1 is SGHTA and CDR2 FQGNSA. The V end was cut by 0 bases, the J end by 7 bases, with 7 bases between. The CDR3 coding sequence is TGTGCCAGCAGCTTAGCGCAATATAATGAGCAGTTCTTC. Translation gives CASSLAQYNEQFF.

This clonotype showed up just a few times. The rearrangement links TRBV12-3 or TRBV12-4 to TRBJ1-1; weak D call: TRBD1 (5 bases). This CDR3 has 15 residues. Trimming took off 6 bases at V and 2 bases at J, with 16 bases between the two ends. The CDR3 DNA sequence: TGTGCCAGCAGCCCCCGGGGCGGCTCTAACACTGAAGCTTTCTTT. This gives the protein CASSPRGGSNTEAFF.

The V call is TRBV7-9, the J call TRBJ2-7; D uncertain. Germline V gives CDR1 SEHNR, CDR2 FQNEAQ (reference sequence). The CDR3 spans 16 residues. Trimming shortened V by 2 bases and J by 4 bases, and 18 bases separated the two germline ends. In DNA, the CDR3 is TGTGCCAGCAGCTTACAACTCTTTACTACCTCTTACGAGCAGTACTTC. Its protein is CASSLQLFTTSYEQYF.

This clonotype occurred many times. The chain combines TRBV5-1 with TRBJ1-1; 9 nucleotides match TRBD1. There are 15 residues in the CDR3. Germline V CDR1 and CDR2: SGHRS, YFSETQ. V gave up 4 bases and J gave up 1 base; unmatched junction bases: 5. This CDR3 reads CASSLRTGENTEAFF. CDR3 coding DNA: TGCGCCAGCAGCCTGAGGACAGGGGAGAACACTGAAGCTTTCTTT.

This clonotype occurred a few times. The chain couples TRBV28 to TRBJ2-7; the match to TRBD1 covers 7 bases. After removal of 4 bases from V and 3 bases from J, the junction contained 9 bases not matched to a gene. Looked up from germline, CDR1 is MDHEN and CDR2 is SYDVKM. CDR3 size: 15 residues. The CDR3 sequence: CASSWPYRGHYEQYF. CDR3 in DNA: TGTGCCAGCAGTTGGCCCTACAGGGGACACTACGAGCAGTACTTC.

The chain links TRBV12-3 or TRBV12-4 to TRBJ2-3, with TRBD2 matching 7 bases. V lost 6 bases, J lost 2 bases, and 14 bases stayed unmatched. The CDR3 covers 17 residues. CDR3 nucleotides: TGTGCCAGCAGGACCGGCGGGGGTCGGGAGCCCACAGATACGCAGTATTTT. It translates to CASRTGGGREPTDTQYF.

This clonotype was counted many times. The chain links TRBV29-1 to TRBJ2-6; D is possibly TRBD1 or TRBD2 (6 bases each). The CDR3 is 13 amino acids. V lost 6 bases to trimming and J lost 2 bases, with 8 bases between them. Germline values: CDR1 SQVTM, CDR2 ANQGSEA. The CDR3 loop reads CSVGGTGANVLTF. The CDR3 nucleotides are TGCAGCGTGGGGGGCACTGGGGCCAACGTCCTGACTTTC.

This clonotype was seen a few times. The CDR3 is CASSVAPRLVAKNIQYF. The DNA of the CDR3 is TGTGCCAGCAGCGTAGCCCCGCGACTAGTAGCCAAAAACATTCAGTACTTC. This rearrangement joins TRBV9 to TRBJ2-4; weak D call: TRBD2 (6 bases). CDR1 SGDLS and CDR2 YYNGEE come from the germline V gene. Trimming took 0 bases from V and 0 from J, leaving 13 bases between them. The CDR3 consists of 17 residues.

This clonotype came up a few times. The gene calls are TRBV7-6 and TRBJ2-7; 12 nucleotides match TRBD2. J lost 7 bases, V lost 0 bases, and 7 bases had no gene match. Germline assignment: CDR1 SGHVS and CDR2 FNYEAQ. This CDR3 contains 16 residues. For the CDR3, the DNA is TGTGCCAGCAGCTTAGCTTCTTCTAGCGGGAGGGGTGAGCAGTACTTC. Protein product: CASSLASSSGRGEQYF.

This clonotype was found a few times. The chain employs TRBV11-2 and TRBJ2-2; 15 nucleotides match TRBD2. With V trimmed by 7 bases and J by 4 bases, 13 bases remained unmatched. Looked up from germline, CDR1 is SGHAT and CDR2 is FQNNGV. The CDR3 consists of 19 residues. CDR3 region: CASTPDRGLAGGFTGELFF. In DNA, the CDR3 is TGTGCCAGCACCCCCGACCGGGGACTAGCGGGAGGATTCACCGGGGAGCTGTTTTTT.

This clonotype was picked up a small number of times. The chain links TRBV15 to TRBJ2-1; no reliable D call. The germline CDR1 and CDR2 sequences are LNHNV and YYDKDF (reference sequence). This CDR3 has 13 amino acids. The V end lost 5 bases, the J end lost 9 bases, and 14 bases lay between the germline ends. The CDR3 loop is CATSGPIQTEQFF. The CDR3 region has the DNA TGTGCCACCAGCGGACCGATACAGACTGAGCAGTTCTTC. The entire variable domain, with the rest obtained from reference TRBV15 and TRBJ2-1, is as follows: DAMVIQNPRYQVTQFGKPVTLSCSQTLNHNVMYWYQQKSSQAPKLLFHYYDKDFNNEADTPDNFQSRRPNTSFCFLDIRSPGLGDTAMYLCATSGPIQTEQFFGPGTRLTVL.

The chain recombines TRBV5-1 with TRBJ2-2, with D perhaps TRBD1 (5 bases). CDR3 length equals 16 residues. Germline assignment: CDR1 SGHRS and CDR2 YFSETQ. Trimming removed 2 bases at V and 4 bases at J, with 15 bases between. CDR3 sequence: CASSFMSQATTGELFF. The CDR3 nucleotides read TGCGCCAGCAGCTTCATGTCACAGGCGACCACCGGGGAGCTGTTTTTT.

V gene TRBV12-3 or TRBV12-4 combines with J gene TRBJ2-7, with no clear D. This CDR3 has 14 residues. V was shortened by 7 bases and J by 5 bases, with 18 bases between the two germline ends. CDR3 sequence: CASTPEWKIHEQYF. The CDR3 DNA sequence: TGTGCCAGCACCCCAGAATGGAAGATCCACGAGCAGTACTTC.

This clonotype was seen more than once but under ten times. V usage is TRBV27 and J usage is TRBJ2-7; TRBD2 matches 7 bases. The CDR3 has 14 residues. Germline V gives CDR1 MNHEY, CDR2 SMNVEV (reference sequence). After removal of 8 bases from V and 3 bases from J, the junction contained 10 bases not matched to a gene. In nucleotides, the CDR3 is TGTGCCAGCGCCACCGGGGGGAACCGCTACGAGCAGTACTTC. It yields the protein CASATGGNRYEQYF.

This clonotype was seen only a few times. This rearrangement joins TRBV7-3 to TRBJ2-1; D gene unclear. Germline-derived CDR1 and CDR2 are SGHTA and FQGTGA. V lost 5 bases and J lost 5, with 10 bases in between. The CDR3 contains 13 residues. For the CDR3, the DNA is TGTGCCAGCAGCGTTGGAGCTAACAATGAGCAGTTCTTC. Its protein is CASSVGANNEQFF.

Comment on this clonotype: Mismatch with germline at one junction end may stem from a read error. The chain employs TRBV20-1 and TRBJ2-3, with 9 positions matching TRBD1. Looked up from germline, CDR1 is DFQATT and CDR2 is SNEGSKA (reference sequence). The CDR3 has 16 amino acids. In DNA form, the CDR3 reads TGCTGTGCTAGTAAAACAGGGGGCTCCATCACAGATACGCAGTATTTT. Translating it yields CCASKTGGSITDTQYF.

This chain links TRBV4-3 with TRBJ1-1; a weak D match, TRBD1 (5 bases). This CDR3 spans 14 amino acids. Per the germline V gene, CDR1 is LGHNA and CDR2 is YSLEER. The V gene lost 4 bases and the J gene lost 4 bases, with 13 bases spanning the gap. CDR3: CASSLRVGRTEAFF. CDR3 sequence (DNA): TGCGCCAGCAGCCTCAGGGTGGGTCGCACTGAAGCTTTCTTT.